A selection of T cell receptor beta chains follows, all from one sample in a study of cytomegalovirus exposure and HLA in healthy donors. Some clones are missing from TCRdb's copy, which holds only in-frame ones; the method was immunoSEQ multiplex PCR. The table shows some 200,000 clones, with about 83% occurring only once. Input material: PBMCs. The origin of the receptors is a girl aged 5-17 years in good health and CMV-seronegative. Each CDR3 is given with its conserved first and last residue. Fields, in order: D gene, J gene, V gene, clone size, CDR3 DNA, CDR3 protein. D genes are given only for firm matches. The size field is filled for only some rows; it gives once, few, many or a size class.

TRBD2 TRBJ2-3 TRBV7-2 once TGTGCCAGCAGCCCTAGCGGGGGGGGCGGCTCGGATACGCAGTATTTT CASSPSGGGGSDTQYF
TRBD1 TRBJ2-5 TRBV11-1 NA TGTGCCAGCAGCGAGATGTCCGGGACAGGGGTGTGGGTACAAGAGACCCAGTACTTC CASSEMSGTGVWVQETQYF
NA TRBJ2-7 TRBV28 NA TGTGCCAGCAGTTTGAGGTACGAGCAGTACTTC CASSLRYEQYF
NA TRBJ1-2 TRBV2 NA TGTGCCAGCAAATTTGGCAACCGGGACTATGGCTACACCTTC CASKFGNRDYGYTF
NA TRBJ2-6 TRBV7-2 NA TGTGCCAGCAGCTTGGGGCCCCGCGCTGGGGCCAACGTCCTGACTTTC CASSLGPRAGANVLTF
NA TRBJ1-1 TRBV5-1 NA TGCGCCAGCAGCTCGAAACATCCTCTGTACACTGAAGCTTTCTTT CASSSKHPLYTEAFF
TRBD1 TRBJ1-3 TRBV5-8 NA TGTGCCAGCAGCTGGGGGACAGACGAATACACTACTGGAAACACCATATATTTT CASSWGTDEYTTGNTIYF
NA TRBJ1-1 TRBV28 NA TGTGCCAGCACCAGGGTATCTGTGAACACTGAAGCTTTCTTT CASTRVSVNTEAFF
NA TRBJ2-4 TRBV14 NA TGTGCCAGCAGCCAAGTCTCGGGGGGCTATGGTCATAACATTCAGTACTTC CASSQVSGGYGHNIQYF
NA TRBJ2-5 TRBV19 NA TGTGCCAGTAGTCTGTCTTGGCCCTCACAAGAGACCCAGTACTTC CASSLSWPSQETQYF
NA TRBJ1-5 TRBV4-3 NA TGCGCCAGCAGCCAAGTCTTTACGGGGACACAGCCCCAGCATTTT CASSQVFTGTQPQHF
TRBD1 TRBJ1-2 TRBV19 NA TGTGCCAGTAGTATCGCCGGACAGGTGGAAGGCTACACCTTC CASSIAGQVEGYTF
NA TRBJ2-3 TRBV6-5 NA TGTGCCAGCAGTTACCAAGGAGACTTTACGCAGTATTTT CASSYQGDFTQYF
NA TRBJ2-7 TRBV19 NA TGTGCCAGTAGTACCGAGTACGAGCAGTACTTC CASSTEYEQYF
NA TRBJ1-2 TRBV27 NA TGTGCCGTGAAGGGGGTTCAGGACTATGGCTACACCTTC CAVKGVQDYGYTF
NA TRBJ1-4 TRBV4-1 NA TGCGCCAGCAGCCAAGAGGCAGTTCTGAATGAAAAACTGTTTTTT CASSQEAVLNEKLFF
NA TRBJ2-4 TRBV6-5 NA TGTGCCAGCAGTGCTGAGGCTCGGAACATTCAGTACTTC CASSAEARNIQYF
NA TRBJ2-4 TRBV6-5 NA TGTGCCAGCAGTTACTTGGGGCCCAAAAACATTCAGTACTTC CASSYLGPKNIQYF
TRBD2 TRBJ2-7 TRBV7-3 NA TGTGCCAGCAGCTCGGGACTAGCGGGGGACCACGAGCAGTACTTC CASSSGLAGDHEQYF
TRBD2 TRBJ2-7 TRBV7-2 NA TGTGCCAGCAGCTTAGAACTAGCGGGACCCATCTACGAGCAGTACTTC CASSLELAGPIYEQYF
TRBD2 TRBJ2-5 TRBV30 once TGTGCCTGGAGTGTAGAGACTAGCGAAGAGACCCAGTACTTC CAWSVETSEETQYF
TRBD1 TRBJ1-5 TRBV18 NA TGTGCCAGCTCGGGACAGGGCAATCAGCCCCAGCATTTT CASSGQGNQPQHF
NA TRBJ2-3 TRBV4-3 NA TGCGCCAGCAGCGCGCAACAGGGAACTAGCACAGATACGCAGTATTTT CASSAQQGTSTDTQYF
NA TRBJ1-4 TRBV6-1 NA TGTGCCAGCAGTGAAGGGAACCAGAGCGGAGCCTCTGAAAAACTGTTTTTT CASSEGNQSGASEKLFF
NA TRBJ2-5 TRBV5-4 NA TGTGCCAGCAGCTGGGGGGGCGGACAGGGTTTTCAAGAGACCCAGTACTTC CASSWGGGQGFQETQYF
NA TRBJ1-1 TRBV28 NA TGTGCCAGCAGTTTATATGGGGGGAAGAACACTGAAGCTTTCTTT CASSLYGGKNTEAFF
TRBD2 TRBJ2-5 TRBV5-1 NA TGCGCCAGCAGCGCCACCGGGACTAGCGGGAGGAGTGGGACCCAGTACTTC CASSATGTSGRSGTQYF
NA TRBJ1-2 TRBV7-9 NA TGTGCCAGCAGCGAACAGGGCCTCTATGGCTACACCTTC CASSEQGLYGYTF
NA TRBJ1-2 TRBV20-1 once TGCAGTCGGGGGGACATGGGCACCTTC CSRGDMGTF
TRBD1 TRBJ1-1 TRBV29-1 NA TGCAGCGGGGACAGTCTAGATATGAACACTGAAGCTTTCTTT CSGDSLDMNTEAFF
NA TRBJ1-4 TRBV28 NA TGTGCCAGCACCACTGGGGGGATCGGTGAAAAACTGTTTTTT CASTTGGIGEKLFF
NA TRBJ2-1 TRBV6-1 NA TGTGCCAGCAGTGAACTCCTAGCGAACAATGAGCAGTTCTTC CASSELLANNEQFF
TRBD1 TRBJ2-6 TRBV7-9 few TGTGCCAGCAGCTCCGGACAGGGTGCCCTCTCTGGGGCCAACGTCCTGACTTTC CASSSGQGALSGANVLTF
TRBD2 TRBJ2-1 TRBV25-1 NA TGTGCCAGCAAAACTAGCGGAACCTACAATGAGCAGTTCTTC CASKTSGTYNEQFF
TRBD1 TRBJ1-3 TRBV7-9 NA TGTGCCAGCAGCTTACAGGGGGCCCGTTTAGCGGGAAACACCATATATTTT CASSLQGARLAGNTIYF
NA TRBJ1-1 TRBV28 NA TGTGCCAGCAGTTTATTAGTGGACTCCAGTAACACTGAAGCTTTCTTT CASSLLVDSSNTEAFF
TRBD2 TRBJ2-7 TRBV5-6 NA TGTGCCAGCAGCTCGCAGCGGGGGAGCTACGAGCAGTACTTC CASSSQRGSYEQYF
NA TRBJ2-7 TRBV7-2 NA TGTGCCAGCGGGGGGGCCACCCACGAGCAGTACTTC CASGGATHEQYF
TRBD2 TRBJ2-7 TRBV7-6 NA TGTGCCAGCAGCTTAGATGCGGGGGGGCACTACGAGCAGTACTTC CASSLDAGGHYEQYF
TRBD2 TRBJ2-1 TRBV5-1 NA TGCGCCAGCAGCCCGATAAAGGTATTTCCTCTAGCGGGAGATGAGCAGTTCTTC CASSPIKVFPLAGDEQFF
NA TRBJ1-2 TRBV4-3 NA TGCGCCAGCAGCCAAGAAAGGTCAGGGGCCTATGGCTACACCTTC CASSQERSGAYGYTF
NA TRBJ1-1 TRBV28 NA TGTGCCAGCAGCTTCTTGGTGGGGGCGACTGAAGCTTTCTTT CASSFLVGATEAFF
TRBD1 TRBJ1-2 TRBV28 NA TGTGCCAGCAACCCCGGACAGGGTGGTGGCTACACCTTC CASNPGQGGGYTF
TRBD1 TRBJ2-7 TRBV15 NA TGTGCCACCAGCGGCAGTGGGACAGTACTATACGAGCAGTACTTC CATSGSGTVLYEQYF
NA TRBJ2-7 TRBV2 NA TGTGCCAGCACCGGACTGGACGAGCAGTACTTC CASTGLDEQYF
NA TRBJ2-7 TRBV5-4 NA TGTGCCAGCAGCTTACGCCCCGACAACTCCTACGAGCAGTACTTC CASSLRPDNSYEQYF
NA TRBJ1-2 TRBV13 NA TGTGCCAGCAGCTTAGGGACGGGGGAATATGGCTACACCTTC CASSLGTGEYGYTF